The 30 T cell receptor beta chains below come from one sample, sequenced in a study of T cell responses to AZD1222 COVID-19 vaccine. Generated by immunoSEQ multiplex PCR, the TCRdb table keeps only in-frame clones and is missing some. Of approximately 130,000 clones in the sample, about 93% are singletons; the top ten hold about 0.91%. Sequenced here: peripheral blood, sampled on day 0 of AZD1222 vaccination. The receptors originated from an adult in good health.

This chain joins TRBV2 and TRBJ1-4; 7 bases fit TRBD1. Per the germline V gene, CDR1 is SNHLY and CDR2 is FYNNEI. J was trimmed by 7 bases and V by 9 bases; bases with no gene match: 8. The CDR3 is made up of 13 amino acids. As DNA, the CDR3 is TGTGCCAGAAGGACAGGTGGGGCTGAAAAACTGTTTTTT. The encoded protein is CARRTGGAEKLFF.

V is TRBV2 and J is TRBJ1-4, with D perhaps matching TRBD1 (6 bases). This CDR3 is built from 15 residues. Trimming cost V 5 bases and J 6 bases, with 16 bases left between them. Germline CDR1 and CDR2: SNHLY and FYNNEI. This CDR3 reads CASSFFGTLYEKLFF. Here the CDR3 DNA reads TGTGCCAGCAGTTTCTTCGGGACACTTTATGAAAAACTGTTTTTT.

J is TRBJ1-4 and V is TRBV5-5; unclear D gene. The V and J ends lost 0 bases and 8 bases respectively, with 11 bases between them. The CDR3 contains 14 residues. Looked up from germline, CDR1 is SGHKS and CDR2 is YYEKEE (reference sequence). The chain's CDR3 is CASSLATGREKLFF. The CDR3 DNA sequence: TGTGCCAGCAGCTTGGCCACCGGGAGAGAAAAACTGTTTTTT.

This clone occurred once. This chain connects TRBV29-1 to TRBJ2-5; no clear D. The germline CDR1 and CDR2 sequences are SQVTM and ANQGSEA. Trimming removed 3 bases from V and 5 bases from J, with 13 bases in between. This CDR3 is 13 amino acids long. CDR3 in amino acids: CSVDHQSGETQYF. CDR3 sequence (DNA): TGCAGCGTTGATCACCAGTCCGGGGAGACCCAGTACTTC.

The rearrangement links TRBV3-1 (or the pseudogene TRBV3-2) to TRBJ1-2; maybe TRBD1 (5 bases). The germline gives CDR1 LGHDT, CDR2 YNNKEL (reference sequence). This CDR3 comprises 14 residues. Trimming took 4 bases from V and 5 from J, leaving 14 bases between them. The CDR3 region has the DNA TGTGCCAGCAGCCTCGGGACTGTCGGGTATGGCTACACCTTC. It is translated as CASSLGTVGYGYTF.

A single count supports this clone. The chain combines TRBV4-1 with TRBJ1-6; D is unresolved. Germline V lookup: CDR1 MGHRA, CDR2 YSYEKL. The V and J ends lost 4 bases and 8 bases respectively, with 9 bases between them. The CDR3 has 13 amino acids. CDR3 in DNA: TGCGCCAGCAGCCTAAAACGAGATTCACCCCTCCACTTT. This translates into CASSLKRDSPLHF.

The V call is TRBV2, the J call TRBJ1-1, with 7 bases lining up with TRBD1. V was pared by 9 bases and J by 0 bases, with 4 bases of the junction left unmatched. In germline, CDR1 is SNHLY, CDR2 FYNNEI. The CDR3 is made up of 13 amino acids. CDR3 in amino acids: CASMTGLNTEAFF. CDR3 coding DNA: TGTGCCAGTATGACAGGGTTGAACACTGAAGCTTTCTTT.

J is TRBJ2-7 and V is TRBV5-1, with TRBD1 as a possible D gene (7 bases). Germline CDR1 reads SGHRS; CDR2 reads YFSETQ. This CDR3 region has 14 residues. Trimming took 4 bases from V and 2 from J, leaving 13 bases between them. The CDR3 sequence: CASSLRDRTYEQYF. The CDR3 bases are TGCGCCAGCAGCCTGCGGGACAGAACCTACGAGCAGTACTTC.

There are a few counts of this clone. CDR3 amino acids: CASSVEGGLGTEAFF. CDR3 DNA: TGTGCCAGCAGCGTAGAAGGTGGATTAGGCACTGAAGCTTTCTTT. V and J are TRBV9 and TRBJ1-1; unclear D gene. Germline V lookup: CDR1 SGDLS, CDR2 YYNGEE. The CDR3 has 15 residues. V lost 0 bases and J 4 bases, leaving 13 bases between the germline ends.

This clone occurred once. V and J are TRBV14 and TRBJ1-3, with unresolved D. Trimming cost V 1 base and J 0 bases, with 19 bases left between them. CDR3 length: 19 amino acids. Germline V lookup: CDR1 SGHDN, CDR2 FVKESK. CDR3 region: CASSQAEYGELLSGNTIYF. For the CDR3, the DNA is TGTGCCAGCAGCCAAGCGGAATACGGGGAGTTGCTCTCTGGAAACACCATATATTTT.

The V gene is TRBV6-1, the J gene TRBJ1-6, with D hard to call. Looked up from germline, CDR1 is MNHNS and CDR2 is SASEGT. The CDR3 loop spans 16 amino acids. Trimming stripped 0 bases from V and 0 bases from J, with 6 bases between. CDR3 amino acids: CASSEAQGSYNSPLHF. The CDR3 coding sequence is TGTGCCAGCAGTGAAGCGCAAGGCTCCTATAATTCACCCCTCCACTTT.

A remark on this clone: This sample includes further DNA sequences coding for the same CDR3. The rearrangement joins TRBV5-1 to TRBJ1-2, with D uncertain. From germline, CDR1 is SGHRS and CDR2 YFSETQ. The CDR3 sequence is 13 residues long. V lost 2 bases, J lost 2 bases, and 7 bases lay in between. The CDR3 loop reads CASSLGGNYGYTF. In DNA form, the CDR3 reads TGCGCCAGCAGCTTAGGAGGCAACTATGGCTACACCTTC.

This clone was found once. The rearrangement uses TRBV10-1 and TRBJ1-1; the D gene is possibly TRBD1 (5 bases). Per germline, CDR1 WNHNN and CDR2 SYGVQD (reference sequence). The CDR3 consists of 14 residues. The ends were cut back, 0 bases at V and 5 bases at J, with 10 bases in the middle. CDR3 residues: CASSESYRGTEAFF. CDR3 in DNA: TGCGCCAGCAGTGAGTCTTACCGGGGGACTGAAGCTTTCTTT.

V gene TRBV25-1 combines with J gene TRBJ2-3; D might be TRBD1 or TRBD2, each matching 6 bases. This CDR3 comprises 15 residues. Trimming took off 2 bases at V and 5 bases at J, with 14 bases between the two ends. Germline CDR1 reads MGHDK; CDR2 reads SYGVNS. In nucleotides, the CDR3 is TGTGCCAGCAGTGAAGCAAGGGGGGTCAAAGATACGCAGTATTTT. Translating gives CASSEARGVKDTQYF.

The V and J genes are TRBV3-1 (or the pseudogene TRBV3-2) and TRBJ2-7, with D possibly being TRBD2 (6 bases). The germline gives CDR1 LGHDT, CDR2 YNNKEL (reference sequence). The CDR3 totals 13 residues. The ends were cut back, 6 bases at V and 4 bases at J, with 13 bases in the middle. CDR3 loop: CASSPGEAYEQYF. CDR3 in DNA: TGTGCCAGCAGTCCCGGGGAGGCTTACGAGCAGTACTTC.

The rearrangement joins TRBV29-1 to TRBJ2-1; D not certain. Deletions cut 8 bases from V and 0 bases from J, with 5 bases between. CDR1 is SQVTM and CDR2 is ANQGSEA in the germline V gene. The CDR3 is made up of 11 amino acids. The CDR3 loop is CSFVSYNEQFF. CDR3 bases: TGCAGCTTCGTCTCCTACAATGAGCAGTTCTTC.

This chain joins TRBV19 and TRBJ1-2; 8 bases match TRBD1. The CDR3 is 15 residues long. The germline gives CDR1 LNHDA, CDR2 SQIVND (reference sequence). V dropped 5 bases and J dropped 5; count of bases not matched to a gene: 10. CDR3 DNA: TGTGCCAGTAGTCCCCAAACCGGACAGGGATATGGCTACACCTTC. Translating gives CASSPQTGQGYGYTF.

This clone was seen only a few times. Other DNA sequences in this specimen translate into the identical CDR3. The rearrangement joins TRBV19 to TRBJ2-7; 8 nucleotides align to TRBD2. The CDR3 runs to 13 residues. Germline values: CDR1 LNHDA, CDR2 SQIVND (reference sequence). Trimming took 8 bases from V and 3 from J; bases not matched to a gene: 6. For the CDR3, the DNA is TGTGCCAGTTCCTTTGCGGGGGGCTACGAGCAGTACTTC. Amino acids: CASSFAGGYEQYF.

The V and J genes are TRBV21-1 and TRBJ1-1. TRBV21-1 is a pseudogene segment. This CDR3 is built from 16 residues. For the CDR3, the DNA is TGTGCCAGCAGCAAGGTAAGACGACGGATGAACACTGAAGCTTTCTTT. It yields the protein CASSKVRRRMNTEAFF.

The chain recombines TRBV30 with TRBJ1-1; tentatively, D is TRBD1 (5 bases). CDR3 length: 14 amino acids. Germline values: CDR1 GTSNPN, CDR2 SVGIG (reference sequence). Trimming pared 3 bases from V and 3 bases from J, leaving 14 bases between. This CDR3 reads CAWSPLLGDTEAFF. CDR3 coding DNA: TGTGCCTGGAGCCCCCTCCTGGGGGACACTGAAGCTTTCTTT.

The rearrangement links TRBV4-1 to TRBJ1-2; the D gene is possibly TRBD1 (5 bases). Between the trimmed V and J ends, which lost 2 bases and 4 bases, there was a span of 8 bases. The CDR3 consists of 13 residues. The germline V gene encodes CDR1 MGHRA and CDR2 YSYEKL. DNA for the CDR3: TGCGCCAGCAGCCAAAGGACATCCTATGGCTACACCTTC. This encodes CASSQRTSYGYTF.

This sequence joins TRBV6-1 and TRBJ2-3; D gene ambiguous. CDR1 is MNHNS, CDR2 SASEGT, per germline. Trimming cost V 0 bases and J 6 bases, with 7 bases left between them. This CDR3 has 13 amino acids. The CDR3 nucleotides are TGTGCCAGCAGTGAAGCCCAAGGGGATACGCAGTATTTT. Translation gives CASSEAQGDTQYF.

This clone was recorded only once. V usage is TRBV5-4 and J usage is TRBJ1-2; a possible D gene is TRBD1 (6 bases). CDR1 is SGHNT and CDR2 is YYREEE in the germline V gene (reference sequence). The length of the CDR3 is 14 residues. The V end was cut by 0 bases, the J end by 4 bases, with 10 bases between. CDR3 residues: CASSLGQEVYGYTF. The CDR3, as DNA: TGTGCCAGCAGCTTGGGACAGGAAGTCTATGGCTACACCTTC.

This clone occurred once. The chain combines TRBV7-9 with TRBJ2-2, with D hard to call. This CDR3 has 14 amino acids. V lost 2 bases and J 3 bases, leaving 7 bases between the germline ends. The germline V gene encodes CDR1 SEHNR and CDR2 FQNEAQ (reference sequence). CDR3 protein: CASSLRQDTGELFF. The CDR3 bases are TGTGCCAGCAGCTTACGGCAGGACACCGGGGAGCTGTTTTTT.

The table lists this clone with a count of one. The CDR3 nucleotides read TGCGCCAGCAGCTCCAATAGCGGGGGTTACAATGAGCAGTTCTTC. This translates into CASSSNSGGYNEQFF. The chain carries TRBV5-1 and TRBJ2-1; 9 nucleotides agree with TRBD2. The CDR3 runs 15 residues. Germline trimming cut 3 bases from V and 4 bases from J; bases unmatched to any gene: 5. In germline, CDR1 is SGHRS, CDR2 YFSETQ.

The chain is built from TRBV6-5 and TRBJ1-2; a possible D gene is TRBD1 (6 bases). CDR3 length equals 14 residues. V shed 10 bases and J shed 7 bases, with 22 bases lying between them. Germline V lookup: CDR1 MNHEY, CDR2 SVGAGI. The CDR3 DNA reads TGTGCCATTCGACAGGTCATTGGATTGGGTGGCTACACCTTC. This sequence encodes CAIRQVIGLGGYTF.

This clone has only one observation. The V call is TRBV5-6, the J call TRBJ1-2; D is unresolved. Per the germline V gene, CDR1 is SGHDT and CDR2 is YYEEEE. V was cut by 4 bases and J by 7 bases, with 11 bases left in between. The length of the CDR3 is 12 residues. CDR3 residues: CASSPGDFGYTF. The CDR3 DNA follows: TGTGCCAGCAGCCCCGGGGATTTTGGCTACACCTTC. The full variable domain, in which reference TRBV5-6 and TRBJ1-2 provide the parts outside the CDR3, is DAGVTQSPTHLIKTRGQQVTLRCSPKSGHDTVSWYQQALGQGPQFIFQYYEEEERQRGNFPDRFSGHQFPNYSSELNVNALLLGDSALYLCASSPGDFGYTFGSGTRLTVV.

This chain joins TRBV7-9 and TRBJ1-3; the D gene is possibly TRBD1 (6 bases). V was shortened by 3 bases and J by 8 bases, with 17 bases between the two germline ends. Germline V lookup: CDR1 SEHNR, CDR2 FQNEAQ (reference sequence). The CDR3 totals 15 residues. In DNA, the CDR3 is TGTGCCAGCAGCTTTCATGGGGGCATAGCGGACACCATATATTTT. Amino acid sequence: CASSFHGGIADTIYF.

The chain carries TRBV12-5 and TRBJ2-1; a possible D gene is TRBD2 (7 bases). Trimming shortened V by 5 bases and J by 8 bases, and 19 bases separated the two germline ends. CDR3 size: 15 residues. The germline V gene has CDR1 LGHNT and CDR2 FRNRAP. CDR3 nucleotides: TGTGCTAGTGGTACGAGAGGGGGGGGCCAAGATGAGCAGTTCTTC. Translated, it gives CASGTRGGGQDEQFF. The full variable domain, rest sourced from reference TRBV12-5 and TRBJ2-1, is DARVTQTPRHKVTEMGQEVTMRCQPILGHNTVFWYRQTMMQGLELLAYFRNRAPLDDSGMPKDRFSAEMPDATLATLKIQPSEPRDSAVYFCASGTRGGGQDEQFFGPGTRLTVL.

Points on this clone: In the same sample, other DNA sequences code for this CDR3. The gene calls are TRBV5-1 and TRBJ1-2; no firm D call. CDR1 and CDR2 from the germline V gene are SGHRS and YFSETQ. The CDR3 is 12 residues long. Trimming shortened V by 0 bases and J by 5 bases, and 5 bases separated the two germline ends. The CDR3 bases are TGCGCCAGCAGCTTGGAGGGTTATGGCTACACCTTC. Amino acid sequence: CASSLEGYGYTF.